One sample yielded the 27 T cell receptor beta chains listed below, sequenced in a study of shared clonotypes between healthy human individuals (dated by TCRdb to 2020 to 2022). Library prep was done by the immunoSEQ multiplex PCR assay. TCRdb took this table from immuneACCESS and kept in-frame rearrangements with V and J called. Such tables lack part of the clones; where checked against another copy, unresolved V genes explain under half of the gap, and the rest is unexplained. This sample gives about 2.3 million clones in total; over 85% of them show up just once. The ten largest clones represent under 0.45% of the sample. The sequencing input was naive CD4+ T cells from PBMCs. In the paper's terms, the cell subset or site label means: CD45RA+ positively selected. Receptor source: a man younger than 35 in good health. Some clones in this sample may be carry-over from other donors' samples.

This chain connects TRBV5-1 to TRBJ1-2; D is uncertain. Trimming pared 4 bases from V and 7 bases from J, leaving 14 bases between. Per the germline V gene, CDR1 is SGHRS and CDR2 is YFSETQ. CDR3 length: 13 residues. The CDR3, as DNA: TGCGCCAGCAGCATAGACAACCCGGGTGGCTACACCTTC. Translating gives CASSIDNPGGYTF.

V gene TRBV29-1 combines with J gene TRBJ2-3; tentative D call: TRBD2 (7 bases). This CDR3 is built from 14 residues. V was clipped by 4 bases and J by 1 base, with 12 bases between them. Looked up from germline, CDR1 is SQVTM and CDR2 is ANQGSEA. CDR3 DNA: TGCAGCGTTGGGGAGGGACACGGCACAGATACGCAGTATTTT. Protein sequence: CSVGEGHGTDTQYF.

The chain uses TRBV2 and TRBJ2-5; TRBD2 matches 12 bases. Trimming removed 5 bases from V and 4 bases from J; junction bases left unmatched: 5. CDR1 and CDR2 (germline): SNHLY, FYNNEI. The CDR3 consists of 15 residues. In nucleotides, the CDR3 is TGTGCCAGCAGTTTACTAGCGGGAGGCAGAGAGACCCAGTACTTC. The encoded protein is CASSLLAGGRETQYF.

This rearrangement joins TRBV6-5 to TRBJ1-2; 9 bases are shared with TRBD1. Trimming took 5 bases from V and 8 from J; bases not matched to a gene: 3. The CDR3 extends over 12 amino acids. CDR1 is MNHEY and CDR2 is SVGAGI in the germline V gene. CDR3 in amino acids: CASSNDRGGYTF. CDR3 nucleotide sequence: TGTGCCAGCAGTAATGACAGGGGGGGCTACACCTTC.

CDR3 protein: CASSFQGMGTEAFF. DNA of the CDR3: TGTGCCAGCAGCTTCCAGGGGATGGGCACTGAAGCTTTCTTT. The chain employs TRBV7-2 and TRBJ1-1, with D possibly TRBD1 on 6 matching bases. The germline V gene has CDR1 SGHTA and CDR2 FQGNSA. V was pared by 3 bases and J by 4 bases, with 12 bases between. CDR3 size: 14 residues.

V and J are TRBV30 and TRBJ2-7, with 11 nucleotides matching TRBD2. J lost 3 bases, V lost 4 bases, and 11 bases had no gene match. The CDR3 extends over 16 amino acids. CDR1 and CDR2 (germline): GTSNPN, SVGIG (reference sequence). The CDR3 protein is CAWISSPGTSGYEQYF. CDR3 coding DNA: TGTGCCTGGATCTCCTCGCCCGGGACTAGCGGCTACGAGCAGTACTTC.

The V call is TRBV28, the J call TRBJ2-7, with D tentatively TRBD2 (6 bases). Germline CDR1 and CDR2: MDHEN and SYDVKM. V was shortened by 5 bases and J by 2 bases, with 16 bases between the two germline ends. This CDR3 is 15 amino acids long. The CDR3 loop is CASSVGSGGTYEQYF. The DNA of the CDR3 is TGTGCCAGCAGTGTGGGTAGCGGAGGAACCTACGAGCAGTACTTC.

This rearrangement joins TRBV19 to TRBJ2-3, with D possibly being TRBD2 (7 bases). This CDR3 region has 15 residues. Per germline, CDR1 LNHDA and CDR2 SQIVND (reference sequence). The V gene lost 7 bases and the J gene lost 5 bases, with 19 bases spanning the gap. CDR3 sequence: CASTPLGGGKDTQYF. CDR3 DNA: TGTGCCAGTACCCCATTGGGGGGGGGCAAAGATACGCAGTATTTT.

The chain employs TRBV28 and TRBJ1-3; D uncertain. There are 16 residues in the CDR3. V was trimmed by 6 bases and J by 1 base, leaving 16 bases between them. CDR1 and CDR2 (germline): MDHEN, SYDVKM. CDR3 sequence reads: CASSGPGTASGNTIYF. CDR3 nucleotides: TGTGCCAGCAGCGGCCCAGGCACGGCTTCTGGAAACACCATATATTTT.

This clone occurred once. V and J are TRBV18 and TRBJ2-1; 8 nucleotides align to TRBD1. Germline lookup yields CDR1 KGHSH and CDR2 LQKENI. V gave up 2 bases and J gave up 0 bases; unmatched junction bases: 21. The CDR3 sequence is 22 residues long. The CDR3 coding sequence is TGTGCCAGCTCACCATTCGTCCCGGGACAGGTTTCACCTACTAGCTCCTACAATGAGCAGTTCTTC. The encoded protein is CASSPFVPGQVSPTSSYNEQFF.

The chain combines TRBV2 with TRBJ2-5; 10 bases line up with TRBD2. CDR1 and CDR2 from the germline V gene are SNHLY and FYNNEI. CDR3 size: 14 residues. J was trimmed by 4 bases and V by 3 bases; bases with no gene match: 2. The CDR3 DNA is TGTGCCAGCAGTGATCGACTAGCGGGAGAGACCCAGTACTTC. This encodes CASSDRLAGETQYF.

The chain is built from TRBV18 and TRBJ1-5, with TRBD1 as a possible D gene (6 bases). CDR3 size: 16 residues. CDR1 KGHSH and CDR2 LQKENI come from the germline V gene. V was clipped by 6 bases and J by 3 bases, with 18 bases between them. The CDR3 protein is CASSQGTSVINQPQHF. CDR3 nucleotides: TGTGCCAGCTCCCAAGGGACAAGCGTTATCAATCAGCCCCAGCATTTT.

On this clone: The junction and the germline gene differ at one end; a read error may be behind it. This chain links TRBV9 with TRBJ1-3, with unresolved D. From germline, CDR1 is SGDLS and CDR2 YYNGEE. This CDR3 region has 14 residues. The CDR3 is CASSVGIGGDTIYF. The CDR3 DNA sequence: TGTGCCAGCAGCGTAGGAATAGGTGGAGACACCATATATTTT.

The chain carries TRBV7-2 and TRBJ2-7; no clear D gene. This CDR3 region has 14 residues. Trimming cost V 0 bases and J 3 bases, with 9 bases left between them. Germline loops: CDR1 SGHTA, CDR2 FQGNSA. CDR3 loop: CASSLAVGYYEQYF. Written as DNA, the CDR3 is TGTGCCAGCAGCTTAGCGGTAGGCTACTACGAGCAGTACTTC. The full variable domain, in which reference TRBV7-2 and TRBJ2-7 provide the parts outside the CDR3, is GAGVSQSPSNKVTEKGKDVELRCDPISGHTALYWYRQSLGQGLEFLIYFQGNSAPDKSGLPSDRFSAERTGGSVSTLTIQRTQQEDSAVYLCASSLAVGYYEQYFGPGTRLTVT.

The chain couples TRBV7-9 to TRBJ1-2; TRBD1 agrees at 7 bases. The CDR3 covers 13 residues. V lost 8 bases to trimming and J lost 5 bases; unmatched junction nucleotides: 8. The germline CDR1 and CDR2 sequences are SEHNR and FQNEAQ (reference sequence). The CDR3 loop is CASHTGAGYGYTF. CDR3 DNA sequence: TGTGCCAGCCACACAGGGGCCGGGTATGGCTACACCTTC.

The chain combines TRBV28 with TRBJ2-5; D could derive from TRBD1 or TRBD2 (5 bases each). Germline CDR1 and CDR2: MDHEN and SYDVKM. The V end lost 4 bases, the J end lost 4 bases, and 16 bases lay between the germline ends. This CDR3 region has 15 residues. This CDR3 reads CASSSLSLGAETQYF. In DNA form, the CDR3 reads TGTGCCAGCAGTTCCCTCTCACTAGGGGCAGAGACCCAGTACTTC.

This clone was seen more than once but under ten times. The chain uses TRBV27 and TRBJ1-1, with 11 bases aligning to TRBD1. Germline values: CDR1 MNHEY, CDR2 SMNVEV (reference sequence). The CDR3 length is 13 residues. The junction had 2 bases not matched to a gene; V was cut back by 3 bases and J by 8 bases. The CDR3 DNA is TGTGCCAGCAGTTTCCGGGACAGGGGGGAAGCTTTCTTT. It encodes CASSFRDRGEAFF.

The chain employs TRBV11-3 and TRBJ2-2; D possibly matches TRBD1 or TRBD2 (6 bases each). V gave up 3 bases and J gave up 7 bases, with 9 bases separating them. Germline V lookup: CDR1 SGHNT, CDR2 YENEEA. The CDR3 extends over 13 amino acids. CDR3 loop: CASSLGGGGELFF. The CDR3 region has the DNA TGTGCCAGCAGCTTGGGGGGCGGCGGGGAGCTGTTTTTT.

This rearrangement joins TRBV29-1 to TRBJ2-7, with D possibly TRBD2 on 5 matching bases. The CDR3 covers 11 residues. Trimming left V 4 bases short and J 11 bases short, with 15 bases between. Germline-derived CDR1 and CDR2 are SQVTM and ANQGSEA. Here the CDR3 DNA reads TGCAGCGTTGTGGGGATACGAGGGAAGTACTTC. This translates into CSVVGIRGKYF.

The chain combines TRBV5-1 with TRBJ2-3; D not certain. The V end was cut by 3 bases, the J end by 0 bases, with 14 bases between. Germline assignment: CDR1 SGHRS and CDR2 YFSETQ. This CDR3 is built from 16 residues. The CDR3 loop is CASSSTARSSTDTQYF. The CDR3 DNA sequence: TGCGCCAGCAGCTCCACTGCCCGCTCTAGCACAGATACGCAGTATTTT. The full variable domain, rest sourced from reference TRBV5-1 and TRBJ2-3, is KAGVTQTPRYLIKTRGQQVTLSCSPISGHRSVSWYQQTPGQGLQFLFEYFSETQRNKGNFPGRFSGRQFSNSRSEMNVSTLELGDSALYLCASSSTARSSTDTQYFGPGTRLTVL.

CDR3 in DNA: TGTGCCAGCTCCTCGACAGGGGACGGCTACACCTTC. It encodes CASSSTGDGYTF. The chain has TRBV18 and TRBJ1-2; 8 nucleotides match TRBD1. Trimming cost V 6 bases and J 8 bases; bases outside gene matches: 5. Germline values: CDR1 KGHSH, CDR2 LQKENI. CDR3 length: 12 residues.

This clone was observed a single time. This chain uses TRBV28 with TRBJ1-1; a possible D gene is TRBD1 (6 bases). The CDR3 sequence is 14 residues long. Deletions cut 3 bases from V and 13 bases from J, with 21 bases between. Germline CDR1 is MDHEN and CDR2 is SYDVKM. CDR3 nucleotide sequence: TGTGCCAGCAGTTTCGGGGGCAGCCCGGATCTGGATTTCTTT. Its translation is CASSFGGSPDLDFF.

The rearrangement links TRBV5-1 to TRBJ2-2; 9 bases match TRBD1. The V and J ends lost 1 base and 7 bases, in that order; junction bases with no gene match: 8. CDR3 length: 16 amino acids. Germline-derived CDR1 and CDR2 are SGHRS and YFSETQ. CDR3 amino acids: CASSLQFGTGYGELFF. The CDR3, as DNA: TGCGCCAGCAGCTTGCAATTTGGGACAGGGTACGGGGAGCTGTTTTTT.

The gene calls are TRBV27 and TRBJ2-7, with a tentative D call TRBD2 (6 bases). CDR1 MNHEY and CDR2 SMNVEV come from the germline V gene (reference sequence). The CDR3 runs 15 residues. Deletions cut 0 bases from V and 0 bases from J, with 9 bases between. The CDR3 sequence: CASSLSPGLSYEQYF. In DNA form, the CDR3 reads TGTGCCAGCAGTTTATCACCGGGACTCTCCTACGAGCAGTACTTC.

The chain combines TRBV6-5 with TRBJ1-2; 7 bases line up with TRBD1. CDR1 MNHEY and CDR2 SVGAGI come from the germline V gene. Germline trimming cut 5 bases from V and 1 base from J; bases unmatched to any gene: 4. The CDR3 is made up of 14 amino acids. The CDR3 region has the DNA TGTGCCAGCAGTGAAGACAGGGATAACTATGGCTACACCTTC. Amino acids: CASSEDRDNYGYTF.

CDR3 in amino acids: CASSGMLAGYNEQFF. DNA for the CDR3: TGCGCCAGCAGTGGAATGCTAGCGGGTTACAATGAGCAGTTCTTC. The V and J genes are TRBV10-1 and TRBJ2-1; 8 positions match TRBD2. The CDR3 is 15 amino acids. V lost 4 bases, J lost 4 bases, and 6 bases stayed unmatched. Germline V lookup: CDR1 WNHNN, CDR2 SYGVQD (reference sequence).

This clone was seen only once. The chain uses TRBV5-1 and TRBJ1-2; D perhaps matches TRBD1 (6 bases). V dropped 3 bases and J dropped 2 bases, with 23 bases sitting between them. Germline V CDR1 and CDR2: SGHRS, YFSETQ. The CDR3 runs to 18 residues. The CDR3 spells CASSWVPRTGPENYGYTF. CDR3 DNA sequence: TGCGCCAGCAGCTGGGTCCCCCGAACAGGGCCTGAAAACTATGGCTACACCTTC.